Sequencing of this T cell receptor beta chain was carried out in a study of blood T cell repertoires in COVID-19 (dated by TCRdb to 2020 to 2021). Regarding the complete study: Samples covering the acute and convalescent phases of COVID-19 were provided by collaborators in the United States, Italy and Spain. The prospective study material was composed of cDNA or gDNA derived from T cells, B-cell-depleted T cells, or PBMCs. Subjects who had been exposed to COVID-19, were actively infected with it, or had recovered from it provided the deeply sampled blood TCRbeta repertoires that made up the dataset. The repertoires were released in a freely available public database meant as a resource for research on the immune response to SARS-CoV-2. Samples came from the ongoing ImmuneRACE study (first 160 participants) plus 1,254 subjects from 6 global collaborators. Sample metadata almost always included a de-identified subject ID, COVID-19 status, age in years and sex. Where HLA class I and class II types were available, the types were taken from metadata supplied by the sample provider, not from assay-based typing. Beyond this particular receptor, the publication reports: How much clinical and demographic metadata was included differed by source and by participant, and the metadata was provided uncurated.

For this clone: Its antigen remains undetermined. The sample holds no much larger clone one base away, and base qualities are not on file.

TCRbeta CDR3 regions were amplified from genomic DNA by means of the immunoSEQ Assay, a bias-controlled multiplex PCR. As for how the authors treated the data: The number of nucleated cells in each sample was estimated by amplification of reference gene primers within the assay. To quantify the absolute abundance of each unique TCRbeta CDR3 rearrangement, sequence reads were collapsed and filtered. Productive Simpson clonality was computed per sample as the square root of Simpson's diversity index over productive rearrangements. Imported from immuneACCESS, the table was reduced by TCRdb to in-frame sequences with V and J called. These copies leave out some clones; in studies compared against another copy, an unresolved V gene accounts for under half, and the cause of the remainder is not known. D and trimming come from the DNA, and the V and J calls and clone size come from that table. This sample lists almost 200,000 clones; roughly 90% were detected once. The ten top clones hold about 0.81% of the sample.

The CDR3 covers 17 residues, taking in both the cysteine and the phenylalanine. Only CDR3 DNA remains: 51 bases, in frame from the first base. The CDR1 and CDR2 encoded by the germline V gene are SGHRS and YFSETQ. Relative to germline, V is 2 bases shorter and J is 1 base shorter, with 13 bases between their ends. Whole blood was collected in K2EDTA tubes by collaborating institutions according to the institutions' own protocols. Collaborator samples were shipped for TCRbeta analysis as frozen whole blood, isolated PBMCs, or DNA extracted from either sample type. Specimen: peripheral blood. The chain is assembled from TRBV5-1 and TRBJ2-6; D gene: possibly TRBD1, on 5 matching bases. This clonotype originated in a woman in her 70s with acute or convalescent COVID-19. In nucleotide form, the sequence is TGCGCCAGCAGCTTCGGTGGGGCGGAATCTGGGGCCAACGTCCTGACTTTC. Its protein is CASSFGGAESGANVLTF.